The 25 T cell receptor beta chains reported below all come from one sample, sequenced in a study of human T cells and chemical hapten exposure. From the RACE reads, TCRdb called clonotypes with MiXCR, one entry per CDR3 protein. The table has 350,000 to 400,000 distinct CDR3 sequences, about 5.1% seen once. As to time point: pre-sensitization, week 0. Regarding treatment: therapeutic diphenylcyclopropenone sensitization with weekly scalp DPC. The starting material was whole blood, obtained in connection with sensitization to the hapten diphenylcyclopropenone (DPC). The receptors were gathered from a woman in her forties or fifties with alopecia areata. Some clones in this sample may be carry-over from other donors' samples.

This clonotype was seen at least ten times. This sequence joins TRBV7-6 and TRBJ2-1, with D maybe TRBD2 (5 bases). There are 18 residues in the CDR3. CDR1 SGHVS and CDR2 FNYEAQ come from the germline V gene. V lost 0 bases, J lost 0 bases, and 15 bases lay in between. The CDR3 reads CASSLAGSARSSYNEQFF. The CDR3 nucleotides are TGTGCCAGCAGCTTAGCAGGGAGCGCGCGGAGCTCCTACAATGAGCAGTTCTTC.

This clonotype was found a few times. The genes are TRBV6-8 and TRBJ2-7; the match to TRBD2 covers 9 bases. The germline V gene has CDR1 MNHGY and CDR2 SAAAGT. The CDR3 has 15 residues. The V gene end was trimmed by 2 bases and the J gene end by 5 bases; junction bases not matched to a gene: 7. CDR3 region: CASSYVCGRADEQYF. The CDR3 region has the DNA TGTGCCAGCAGTTACGTCTGCGGGAGGGCCGACGAGCAGTACTTC.

This clonotype has ten or more counts. V is TRBV10-2 and J is TRBJ1-5; D gene unclear. Trimming shortened V by 2 bases and J by 0 bases, and 2 bases separated the two germline ends. Germline CDR1 is WSHSY and CDR2 is SAAADI. The CDR3 has 13 amino acids. The CDR3 DNA sequence: TGCGCCAGCAGTGAGGTTAGCAATCAGCCCCAGCATTTT. It codes for CASSEVSNQPQHF.

This rearrangement joins TRBV7-9 to TRBJ1-1, with TRBD1 matching over 9 bases. Germline CDR1 SEHNR, CDR2 FQNEAQ (reference sequence). The CDR3 loop spans 11 amino acids. With 7 bases clipped from V and 10 bases from J, the junction kept 4 bases outside the gene matches. The CDR3 bases are TGTGCCAGCATTCTACAGGGGGCAGCTTTCTTT. This translates into CASILQGAAFF.

The J gene is TRBJ2-3, the V gene TRBV20-1; the D is unclear. V lost 3 bases and J lost 6, with 16 bases in between. Per germline, CDR1 DFQATT and CDR2 SNEGSKA (reference sequence). The CDR3 consists of 14 residues. The CDR3 region has the DNA TGCAGTGCTAGGCCTGGCGTCCTTCGGGATACGCAGTATTTT. Translated: CSARPGVLRDTQYF.

This clonotype was seen at least ten times. The chain recombines TRBV29-1 with TRBJ2-1; the D is unclear. Germline CDR1 and CDR2: SQVTM and ANQGSEA. Trimming took 4 bases from V and 6 from J, leaving 7 bases between them. CDR3 length: 11 residues. The CDR3 here is CSVAGSNEQFF. The CDR3 DNA reads TGCAGCGTTGCCGGATCCAATGAGCAGTTCTTC.

This clonotype was picked up a small number of times. Here the CDR3 DNA reads TGCAGTGCTAGGGCAGGGGGTAATGAAAAACTGTTTTTT. Translated: CSARAGGNEKLFF. The chain joins TRBV20-1 to TRBJ1-4; 7 bases match TRBD1. The ends lost 3 bases at V and 4 bases at J; junction bases unmatched: 2. The CDR3 consists of 13 residues. Germline values: CDR1 DFQATT, CDR2 SNEGSKA (reference sequence).

This clonotype occurred many times. The V gene is TRBV12-3 or TRBV12-4, the J gene TRBJ2-7; a possible D gene is TRBD2 (7 bases). The V gene lost 6 bases and the J gene lost 12 bases, with 24 bases spanning the gap. This CDR3 is 14 amino acids long. The CDR3 nucleotides read TGTGCCAGCAGCCACGGGGGCGGGAGTACCGCGCGGTACTTC. Amino acids: CASSHGGGSTARYF.

There are many counts of this clonotype. The chain couples TRBV13 to TRBJ2-3; D is uncertain. The length of the CDR3 is 14 residues. Trimming shortened V by 5 bases and J by 3 bases, and 12 bases separated the two germline ends. Germline lookup yields CDR1 PRHDT and CDR2 FYEKMQ (reference sequence). CDR3 sequence: CASSPMIETDTQYF. The CDR3 nucleotides read TGTGCCAGCAGCCCCATGATAGAAACAGATACGCAGTATTTT.

This clonotype showed up many times. V is TRBV7-2 and J is TRBJ1-5; possible D gene TRBD1, 5 bases. The V end lost 5 bases, the J end lost 2 bases, and 13 bases lay between the germline ends. CDR3 length equals 15 residues. Germline lookup yields CDR1 SGHTA and CDR2 FQGNSA. Written as DNA, the CDR3 is TGTGCCAGCAGCCCCCGCGGGGCCGGCAATCAGCCCCAGCATTTT. Its translation: CASSPRGAGNQPQHF. The entire variable domain, with the rest obtained from reference TRBV7-2 and TRBJ1-5, is as follows: GAGVSQSPSNKVTEKGKDVELRCDPISGHTALYWYRQSLGQGLEFLIYFQGNSAPDKSGLPSDRFSAERTGGSVSTLTIQRTQQEDSAVYLCASSPRGAGNQPQHFGDGTRLSIL.

There are many counts of this clonotype. V usage is TRBV6-2 or TRBV6-3 and J usage is TRBJ2-6; D gene ambiguous. Germline V gives CDR1 MNHEY, CDR2 SVGEGT. CDR3 length equals 14 residues. V was trimmed by 6 bases and J by 2 bases, leaving 8 bases between them. The DNA for the CDR3 is TGTGCCAGCAGACGTGGGGCTGGGGCCAACGTCCTGACTTTC. The encoded protein is CASRRGAGANVLTF.

The J gene is TRBJ2-7, the V gene TRBV6-5; either TRBD1 or TRBD2 may supply D (5 bases each). The V end was cut by 6 bases, the J end by 5 bases, with 17 bases between. The CDR3 consists of 14 residues. CDR1 and CDR2 from the germline V gene are MNHEY and SVGAGI. CDR3 in DNA: TGTGCCAGCAGCTCCGGGACCCCCCTCGACGAGCAGTACTTC. This translates into CASSSGTPLDEQYF.

This clonotype was recorded at least ten times. The rearrangement links TRBV27 to TRBJ1-3; D is ambiguous. CDR1 MNHEY and CDR2 SMNVEV come from the germline V gene (reference sequence). The CDR3 covers 15 residues. Between the trimmed V and J ends, which lost 5 bases and 2 bases, there was a span of 13 bases. CDR3 in amino acids: CASSPGPTTGNTIYF. The CDR3 DNA follows: TGTGCCAGCAGTCCGGGCCCGACGACTGGAAACACCATATATTTT.

This clonotype came up a few times. This sequence joins TRBV9 and TRBJ1-1; perhaps TRBD1 as D (5 bases). Germline loops: CDR1 SGDLS, CDR2 YYNGEE. This CDR3 has 15 residues. V lost 0 bases, J lost 2 bases, and 11 bases lay in between. The CDR3 nucleotides read TGTGCCAGCAGCGTAGCAGGGCCTACCAACACTGAAGCTTTCTTT. It yields the protein CASSVAGPTNTEAFF.

This clonotype was counted ten times or more. The V call is TRBV6-6, the J call TRBJ2-7, with a weak D call TRBD1 (6 bases). The germline V gene encodes CDR1 MNHNY and CDR2 SVGAGI (reference sequence). The germline V and J ends were trimmed by 4 bases and 0 bases, with 10 bases remaining between them. The CDR3 sequence is 14 residues long. The CDR3 DNA reads as TGTGCCAGCAGTTCCCTAGGGGGCTCCTACGAGCAGTACTTC. It encodes CASSSLGGSYEQYF.

The chain couples TRBV28 to TRBJ2-3, with D possibly being TRBD1 (7 bases). The CDR3 length is 15 residues. CDR1 and CDR2 from the germline V gene are MDHEN and SYDVKM. Trimming shortened V by 7 bases and J by 0 bases, and 14 bases separated the two germline ends. The CDR3 DNA sequence: TGTGCCAGCAACCAGGGGGACTCTAGCACAGATACGCAGTATTTT. Translating it yields CASNQGDSSTDTQYF. Full variable domain (rest looked up from reference TRBV28 and TRBJ2-3): DVKVTQSSRYLVKRTGEKVFLECVQDMDHENMFWYRQDPGLGLRLIYFSYDVKMKEKGDIPEGYSVSREKKERFSLILESASTNQTSMYLCASNQGDSSTDTQYFGPGTRLTVL.

The sample holds many counts of this clonotype. This sequence joins TRBV15 and TRBJ2-3; 11 bases agree with TRBD2. V was clipped by 4 bases and J by 5 bases; unmatched bases: 5. Germline loops: CDR1 LNHNV, CDR2 YYDKDF (reference sequence). The length of the CDR3 is 15 residues. CDR3 coding DNA: TGTGCCACCAGCACGCAGCTAGCGGGGGGAGATACGCAGTATTTT. It translates to CATSTQLAGGDTQYF.

In its sample, this clonotype was seen many times. The chain couples TRBV7-6 to TRBJ1-1; a weak D match, TRBD1 (6 bases). Deletions cut 3 bases from V and 7 bases from J, with 18 bases between. The CDR3 sequence is 15 residues long. Germline CDR1 reads SGHVS; CDR2 reads FNYEAQ. The CDR3 spells CASSFSTGGWSEAFF. In DNA, the CDR3 is TGTGCCAGCAGCTTCTCGACAGGAGGTTGGAGTGAAGCTTTCTTT.

This clonotype turned up a few times. The V and J genes are TRBV6-2 or TRBV6-3 and TRBJ2-7, with 7 nucleotides matching TRBD2. CDR1 is MNHEY and CDR2 is SVGEGT in the germline V gene. CDR3 length: 15 residues. The trim removed 2 bases at V and 3 bases at J, leaving 7 bases unmatched. CDR3 DNA sequence: TGTGCCAGCAGTTACGGGCTAGCGGAGGACTACGAGCAGTACTTC. This sequence encodes CASSYGLAEDYEQYF.

The table lists this clonotype with a few counts. V and J are TRBV12-3 or TRBV12-4 and TRBJ2-3, with TRBD2 matching 9 bases. With V trimmed by 3 bases and J by 5 bases, 6 bases remained unmatched. CDR3 length: 15 residues. The CDR3 nucleotides are TGTGCCAGCAGTTTCGCGGGAGGGGCGGAAGATACGCAGTATTTT. This translates into CASSFAGGAEDTQYF.

The CDR3 nucleotides read TGCAGCGTTGTGGCAGGGATCGGTGGGGCCAACGTCCTGACTTTC. It yields the protein CSVVAGIGGANVLTF. The V and J genes are TRBV29-1 and TRBJ2-6, with D tentatively TRBD1 (5 bases). V was cut by 4 bases and J by 3 bases, with 13 bases left in between. The CDR3 consists of 15 residues. Germline V gene data show CDR1 as SQVTM and CDR2 as ANQGSEA.

The sample holds many counts of this clonotype. This chain joins TRBV7-2 and TRBJ2-3, with D possibly TRBD2 on 5 matching bases. The CDR3 loop spans 17 amino acids. Trimming cost V 5 bases and J 4 bases, with 22 bases left between them. Germline V gene sequence: CDR1 SGHTA, CDR2 FQGNSA. The CDR3 spells CASSPSVYEGSPDTQYF. DNA for the CDR3: TGTGCCAGCAGCCCGAGCGTATATGAGGGTAGCCCAGATACGCAGTATTTT.

This clonotype came up many times. The chain recombines TRBV29-1 with TRBJ2-3, with unresolved D. CDR1 is SQVTM, CDR2 ANQGSEA, per germline. Trimming cost V 4 bases and J 0 bases, with 11 bases left between them. The CDR3 extends over 14 amino acids. CDR3 loop: CSVVIGTSTDTQYF. Here the CDR3 DNA reads TGCAGCGTTGTGATCGGCACTAGCACAGATACGCAGTATTTT.

This rearrangement joins TRBV5-1 to TRBJ1-6, with D tentatively TRBD1 (6 bases). The germline gives CDR1 SGHRS, CDR2 YFSETQ. The CDR3 is 15 residues long. The V end lost 1 base, the J end lost 7 bases, and 12 bases lay between the germline ends. DNA for the CDR3: TGCGCCAGCAGCTTGAATGGAGGGGGGAATTCACCCCTCCACTTT. Translated, it gives CASSLNGGGNSPLHF.

This sequence joins TRBV9 and TRBJ2-3; tentatively, D is TRBD1 (6 bases). The V and J ends lost 1 base and 4 bases respectively, with 7 bases between them. Germline assignment: CDR1 SGDLS and CDR2 YYNGEE. The CDR3 has 13 amino acids. CDR3 nucleotide sequence: TGTGCCAGCAGCGTACACAGGGCAGATACGCAGTATTTT. Amino acids: CASSVHRADTQYF.